This TCR beta chain was observed in a study of CD8+ T cells in alopecia areata. Specified treatment: oral pan-JAK inhibitor, 5-10 mg twice daily. Concerning this clone: Its antigen is undetermined.

In each case, RNA was isolated and then reverse transcribed into cDNA as the sequencing template. This table comes from immunoSEQ multiplex PCR, and its TCRdb copy is limited to in-frame clones, with some not included. The data show some 45,000 clones, approximately 92% seen once. This CDR3 has 13 amino acids. Looked up from germline, CDR1 is SGHTA and CDR2 is FQGNSA. V was pared by 5 bases and J by 2 bases, with 6 bases between. Study results and caveats: The presence of one nonresponder keeps the tie between baseline CD8+ expansion and response uncertain. Patients shared TCRs less clearly than mice did, possibly for HLA-related reasons.

The receptor's source is a human donor with alopecia areata. V gene TRBV7-2 combines with J gene TRBJ2-2; D remains ambiguous. The sample was CD8+ T cells sorted from blood, taken at week 24, from a patient treated with tofacitinib. The CDR3 sequence is CASSRLNTGELFF. The CDR3 nucleotides read TGTGCCAGCAGCCGGCTTAACACCGGGGAGCTGTTTTTT.